This TCR beta chain was profiled in a study of technical replicates of blood from several donors. Germline values: CDR1 LNHNV, CDR2 YYDKDF (reference sequence). V shed 1 base and J 7 bases; nucleotides not matched to a gene: 2. The CDR3 sequence is 15 residues long. TCRdb's table, derived via immunoSEQ multiplex PCR, lists solely in-frame clones and lacks some. The data hold approximately 100,000 clones, with over 95% observed a single time. This clone was recorded only once. This TCR derives from a human donor in good health. This chain connects TRBV15 to TRBJ2-1, with 12 bases matching TRBD2. Sample: T cells isolated from PBMCs. CDR3 loop: CATSRATSGSNEQFF. The CDR3 DNA follows: TGTGCCACCAGCAGAGCGACTAGCGGGAGTAATGAGCAGTTCTTC.